This entry features one T cell receptor (beta chain) sequence. This CDR3 has 13 residues. V was clipped by 6 bases and J by 7 bases, with 13 bases between them. Per germline, CDR1 SNHLY and CDR2 FYNNEI. The source of the sample is a study of blood T cell repertoires in COVID-19. About the study: There were acute and convalescent COVID-19 samples, and they came from the United States, Italy and Spain. In each case, the material was cDNA or gDNA derived from T cells, B-cell-depleted T cells, or PBMCs.

Clones were read by immunoSEQ multiplex PCR, and TCRdb kept only the in-frame ones, dropping some. The table has more than 350,000 clones, approximately 92% seen once. Cohort 3 recovery required two negative PCRs, clearance, or symptom resolution. J is TRBJ1-5 and V is TRBV2; D gene unclear. Sequencing was carried out using PBMCs or T cells enriched from blood (not recorded which). The clonotype was recovered from a young man who had recovered from COVID-19. The CDR3 loop is CASRGTNVQPQHF. The CDR3 nucleotides are TGTGCCAGCAGGGGCACAAATGTCCAGCCCCAGCATTTT.